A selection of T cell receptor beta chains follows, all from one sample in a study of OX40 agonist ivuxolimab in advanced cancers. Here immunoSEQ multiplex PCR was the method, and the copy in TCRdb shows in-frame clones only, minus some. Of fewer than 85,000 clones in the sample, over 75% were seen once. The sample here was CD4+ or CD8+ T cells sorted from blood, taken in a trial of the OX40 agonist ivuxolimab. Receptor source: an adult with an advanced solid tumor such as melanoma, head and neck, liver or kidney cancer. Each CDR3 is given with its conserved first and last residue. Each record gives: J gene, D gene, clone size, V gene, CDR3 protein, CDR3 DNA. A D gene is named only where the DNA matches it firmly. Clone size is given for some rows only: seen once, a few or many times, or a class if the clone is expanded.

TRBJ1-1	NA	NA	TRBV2	CASTGAGTEAFF	TGTGCCAGCACAGGGGCGGGCACTGAAGCTTTCTTT
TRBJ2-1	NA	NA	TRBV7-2	CASSQVRLSRHEQFF	TGTGCCAGCAGTCAGGTACGTCTCAGCCGTCATGAGCAGTTCTTC
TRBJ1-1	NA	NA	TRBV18	CASSPPFATGSEAFF	TGTGCCAGCTCACCCCCTTTTGCAACTGGTTCTGAAGCTTTCTTT
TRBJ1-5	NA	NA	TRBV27	CASSLSAGTGNQPQHF	TGTGCCAGCAGTTTATCGGCAGGGACGGGCAATCAGCCCCAGCATTTT
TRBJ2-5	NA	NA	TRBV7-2	CASSFAEETQYF	TGTGCCAGCAGCTTTGCAGAAGAGACCCAGTACTTC
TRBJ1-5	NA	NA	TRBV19	CASSIDVTAGSTQPQHF	TGTGCCAGTAGTATAGATGTGACGGCAGGGTCAACTCAGCCCCAGCATTTT
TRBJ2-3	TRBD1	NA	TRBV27	CASSLYPTGGIDTQYF	TGTGCCAGCAGTTTATACCCGACAGGGGGCATAGATACGCAGTATTTT
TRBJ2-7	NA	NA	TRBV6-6	CASNMEGVGEQYF	TGTGCCAGCAACATGGAGGGGGTGGGGGAGCAGTACTTC
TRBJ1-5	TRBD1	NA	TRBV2	CASGGQGNQPQHF	TGTGCCAGCGGGGGACAGGGAAATCAGCCCCAGCATTTT
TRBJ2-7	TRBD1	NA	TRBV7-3	CASSLLGQGAQQYF	TGTGCCAGCAGCTTATTAGGACAGGGGGCCCAGCAGTACTTC
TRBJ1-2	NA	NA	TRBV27	CASSLRGPLAGYTF	TGTGCCAGCAGTTTACGGGGGCCTCTGGCCGGCTACACCTTC
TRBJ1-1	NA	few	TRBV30	CAWNPTQIGAFF	TGTGCCTGGAACCCCACCCAAATTGGAGCTTTCTTT
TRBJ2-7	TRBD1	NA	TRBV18	CASSPAGTERYEQYF	TGTGCCAGCTCACCGGCCGGGACAGAGAGATACGAGCAGTACTTC
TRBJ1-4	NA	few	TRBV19	CASSIPAGFGEKLFF	TGTGCCAGTAGTATACCCGCAGGGTTTGGGGAAAAACTGTTTTTT
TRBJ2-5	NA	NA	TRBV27	CASSFEPGRTQYF	TGTGCCAGCAGTTTTGAACCAGGCCGGACCCAGTACTTC
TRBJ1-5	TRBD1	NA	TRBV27	CASRSGQGDSNQPQHF	TGTGCCAGCAGGTCAGGACAGGGTGATAGCAATCAGCCCCAGCATTTT
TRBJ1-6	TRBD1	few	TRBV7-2	CASSIQTGDGSPLHF	TGTGCCAGCAGCATACAAACAGGGGACGGTTCACCCCTCCACTTT
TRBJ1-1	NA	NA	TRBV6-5	CASSYVQGRLSEAFF	TGTGCCAGCAGTTATGTTCAGGGGAGACTTTCCGAAGCTTTCTTT
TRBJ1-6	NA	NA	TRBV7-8	CASSAQGFPYNSPLHF	TGTGCCAGCAGCGCTCAGGGTTTTCCTTATAATTCACCCCTCCACTTT
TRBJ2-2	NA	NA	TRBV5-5	CASSRDRWSGELFF	TGTGCCAGCTCCCGGGACCGGTGGTCCGGGGAGCTGTTTTTT
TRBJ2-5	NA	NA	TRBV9	CASSKGGTFQETQYF	TGTGCCAGCAGCAAGGGCGGGACCTTCCAAGAGACCCAGTACTTC
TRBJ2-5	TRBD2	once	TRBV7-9	CASSIPTSGGEETQYF	TGTGCCAGCAGCATTCCGACTAGCGGGGGGGAAGAGACCCAGTACTTC
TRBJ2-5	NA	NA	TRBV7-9	CASSLVRETQYF	TGTGCCAGCAGCTTGGTCAGAGAGACCCAGTACTTC
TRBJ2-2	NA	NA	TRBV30	CAWSQGGTNTGELFF	TGTGCCTGGAGTCAAGGAGGTACGAACACCGGGGAGCTGTTTTTT
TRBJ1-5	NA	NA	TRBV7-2	CASSLDRVYQPQHF	TGTGCCAGCAGCTTAGACAGGGTGTATCAGCCCCAGCATTTT
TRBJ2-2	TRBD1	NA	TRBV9	CASSSQGARFGELFF	TGTGCCAGCAGCTCCCAGGGGGCCCGTTTCGGGGAGCTGTTTTTT
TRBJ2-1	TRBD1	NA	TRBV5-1	CASRKETGPYNEQFF	TGCGCCAGCAGGAAGGAGACAGGGCCCTACAATGAGCAGTTCTTC
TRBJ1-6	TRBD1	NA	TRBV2	CASSGTGKNSPLHF	TGTGCCAGCAGTGGGACAGGGAAGAATTCACCCCTCCACTTT
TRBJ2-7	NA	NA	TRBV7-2	CASSLVERLAPKQYF	TGTGCCAGCAGCTTGGTTGAGCGCTTGGCCCCTAAGCAGTACTTC
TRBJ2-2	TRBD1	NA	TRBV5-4	CASSTGASNTGELFF	TGTGCCAGCAGCACAGGGGCCTCGAACACCGGGGAGCTGTTTTTT
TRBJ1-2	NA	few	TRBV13	CASSLGMGHEGYGYTF	TGTGCCAGCAGCTTAGGCATGGGACATGAAGGCTATGGCTACACCTTC
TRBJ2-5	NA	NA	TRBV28	CASSPPLAGWETQYF	TGTGCCAGCAGTCCCCCCCTCGCAGGGTGGGAGACCCAGTACTTC
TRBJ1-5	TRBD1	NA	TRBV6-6	CASSFPGQGYQPQHF	TGTGCCAGCAGTTTCCCGGGACAGGGATATCAGCCCCAGCATTTT
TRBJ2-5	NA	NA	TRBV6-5	CASLGETQYF	TGTGCCAGCCTGGGGGAGACCCAGTACTTC
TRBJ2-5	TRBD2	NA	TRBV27	CASSSASGRTQYF	TGTGCCAGCAGTTCCGCTAGCGGGAGGACCCAGTACTTC
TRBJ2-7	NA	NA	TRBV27	CASRGLSLGYEQYF	TGTGCCAGCAGGGGACTCTCACTGGGCTACGAGCAGTACTTC
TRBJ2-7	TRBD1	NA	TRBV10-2	CASRATGTGAYEQYF	TGCGCCAGCAGGGCCACCGGGACAGGAGCTTACGAGCAGTACTTC
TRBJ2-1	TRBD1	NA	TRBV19	CASSSGQGNNEQFF	TGTGCCAGTAGTTCCGGACAGGGGAACAATGAGCAGTTCTTC
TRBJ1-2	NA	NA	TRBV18	CASSPGGRTNYGYTF	TGTGCCAGCTCACCGGGTGGGCGGACGAACTATGGCTACACCTTC
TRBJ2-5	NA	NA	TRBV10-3	CAISESATQETQYF	TGTGCCATCAGTGAGTCCGCTACTCAAGAGACCCAGTACTTC
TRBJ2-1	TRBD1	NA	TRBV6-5	CASSYSQGLHEQFF	TGTGCCAGCAGTTACTCACAGGGGTTGCATGAGCAGTTCTTC
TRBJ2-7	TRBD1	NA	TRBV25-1	CASSAPGTGGVEQYF	TGTGCCAGCAGTGCCCCAGGGACAGGGGGCGTAGAGCAGTACTTC
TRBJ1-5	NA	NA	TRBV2	CASSDRSLPQHF	TGTGCCAGCAGTGATCGCTCCTTGCCCCAGCATTTT
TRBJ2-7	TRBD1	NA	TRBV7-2	CASSLAPDRAYEQYF	TGTGCCAGCAGCTTAGCCCCCGACAGGGCCTACGAGCAGTACTTC
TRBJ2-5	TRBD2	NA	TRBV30	CAWRLAGGPRETQYF	TGTGCCTGGAGACTAGCGGGGGGGCCTAGGGAGACCCAGTACTTC
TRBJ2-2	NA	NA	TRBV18	CASSPIGIGELFF	TGTGCCAGCTCACCGATAGGCATCGGGGAGCTGTTTTTT
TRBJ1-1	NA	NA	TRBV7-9	CASSLADLRQAPEAFF	TGTGCCAGCAGCTTAGCCGACCTCCGACAGGCTCCCGAAGCTTTCTTT
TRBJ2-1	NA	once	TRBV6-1	CASSRTDFNEQFF	TGTGCCAGCAGTAGGACAGACTTCAATGAGCAGTTCTTC
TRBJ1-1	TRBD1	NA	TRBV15	CATSRGRGQLNTEAFF	TGTGCCACCAGCAGAGGCAGGGGACAGTTGAACACTGAAGCTTTCTTT
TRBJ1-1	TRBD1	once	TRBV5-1	CASSTGQLNTEAFF	TGCGCCAGCAGCACGGGACAGCTGAACACTGAAGCTTTCTTT
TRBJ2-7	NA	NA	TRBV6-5	CASSSDSYEQYF	TGTGCCAGCAGTTCAGACAGCTACGAGCAGTACTTC
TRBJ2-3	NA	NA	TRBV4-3	CASSYRPESTDTQYF	TGCGCCAGCAGCTACCGACCGGAGAGCACAGATACGCAGTATTTT
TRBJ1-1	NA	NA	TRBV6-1	CASSATVYTEAFF	TGTGCCAGCAGCGCGACAGTTTACACTGAAGCTTTCTTT
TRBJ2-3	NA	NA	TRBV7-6	CASSSGLGSSTDTQYF	TGTGCCAGCAGCTCCGGGCTTGGGTCTAGCACAGATACGCAGTATTTT
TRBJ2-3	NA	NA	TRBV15	CATSLLYGTDTQYF	TGTGCCACCAGCCTGCTATATGGCACAGATACGCAGTATTTT
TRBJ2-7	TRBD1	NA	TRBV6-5	CASSYSTGANYEQYF	TGTGCCAGCAGTTACTCGACAGGGGCTAACTACGAGCAGTACTTC
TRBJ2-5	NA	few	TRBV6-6	CASSHLGEETQYF	TGTGCCAGCAGCCATTTAGGGGAGGAGACCCAGTACTTC
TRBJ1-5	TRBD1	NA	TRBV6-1	CASRVGTGRNQPQHF	TGTGCCAGCAGAGTCGGGACAGGGAGGAATCAGCCCCAGCATTTT